The rows below give T cell receptor beta chains drawn from one sample of a study of technical replicates of blood from four donors. Sequenced by immunoSEQ multiplex PCR; TCRdb stores in-frame clones only, minus some. The sample includes tens of thousands of clones, around 94% seen only once; the top ten take approximately 0.2%. The specimen was T cells isolated from PBMCs. These receptors were taken from a human donor in good health. The CDR3 runs from the conserved cysteine through the conserved F or W. A D gene is named only where the DNA matches it firmly. Size is omitted from some rows. Given values are once, few, many or a class for expanded clones.

clone_size	d_call	v_call	j_call	cdr3_nt	cdr3_aa
once	NA	TRBV6-5	TRBJ1-1	TGTGCCAGCACTCCTAGACTCCACACTGAAGCTTTCTTT	CASTPRLHTEAFF
NA	TRBD2	TRBV9	TRBJ2-3	TGTGCCAGCAGCGCCGGGACTACCCGATTGGATACGCAGTATTTT	CASSAGTTRLDTQYF
NA	NA	TRBV5-6	TRBJ2-5	TGTGCCAGCAGCTTTAGGCCGGACACCCACCAAGAGACCCAGTACTTC	CASSFRPDTHQETQYF
NA	NA	TRBV6-5	TRBJ1-6	TGTGCCAGCAGTGACGGGGGGACACCCCTCCACTTT	CASSDGGTPLHF
NA	TRBD1	TRBV6-5	TRBJ2-3	TGTGCCAGCAGGCCCTTCAGGGGGCAGGCAGGCACGCAGTATTTT	CASRPFRGQAGTQYF
NA	NA	TRBV28	TRBJ1-1	TGTGCCAGCAGGTCCGGACAGATGAACACTGAAGCTTTCTTT	CASRSGQMNTEAFF
NA	NA	TRBV7-3	TRBJ2-1	TGTGCCAGCAGCTTAAGCGGAAATGAGCAGTTCTTC	CASSLSGNEQFF
NA	TRBD1	TRBV10-3	TRBJ1-1	TGTGCCGTGGGACAGGGCATGGAGAGGGCGGAAGCTTTCTTT	CAVGQGMERAEAFF
NA	NA	TRBV28	TRBJ2-7	TGTGCCAGCGGCAGGGGTTTACGAAACTCCTACGAGCAGTACTTC	CASGRGLRNSYEQYF
NA	NA	TRBV9	TRBJ1-1	TGTGCCAGCAGCGGCCCAATAAGCAGGGGGAACACTGAAGCTTTCTTT	CASSGPISRGNTEAFF
NA	TRBD1	TRBV5-1	TRBJ2-7	TGCGCCAGCAGAGTCGCGGACAGGGGAAGTGTCTACGAGCAGTACTTC	CASRVADRGSVYEQYF